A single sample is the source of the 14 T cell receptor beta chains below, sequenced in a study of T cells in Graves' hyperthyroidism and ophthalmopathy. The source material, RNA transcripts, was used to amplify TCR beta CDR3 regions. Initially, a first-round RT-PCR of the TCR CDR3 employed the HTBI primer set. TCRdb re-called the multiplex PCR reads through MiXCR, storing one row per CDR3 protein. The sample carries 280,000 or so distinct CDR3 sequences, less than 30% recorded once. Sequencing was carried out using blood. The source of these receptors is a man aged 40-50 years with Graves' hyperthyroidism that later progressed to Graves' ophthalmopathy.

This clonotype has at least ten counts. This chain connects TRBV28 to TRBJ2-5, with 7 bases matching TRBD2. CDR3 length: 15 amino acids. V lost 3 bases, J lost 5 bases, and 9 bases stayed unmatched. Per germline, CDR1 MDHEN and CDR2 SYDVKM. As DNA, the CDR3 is TGTGCCAGCAGTTTGGTGGCGGGAGTGGGGGAGACCCAGTACTTC. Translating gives CASSLVAGVGETQYF.

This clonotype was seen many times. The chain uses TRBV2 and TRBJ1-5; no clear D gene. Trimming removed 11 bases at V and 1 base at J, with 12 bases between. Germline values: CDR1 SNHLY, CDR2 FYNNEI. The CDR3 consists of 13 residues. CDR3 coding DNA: TGTGCCGGAGGCTACGAGAGCAATCAGCCCCAGCATTTT. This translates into CAGGYESNQPQHF.

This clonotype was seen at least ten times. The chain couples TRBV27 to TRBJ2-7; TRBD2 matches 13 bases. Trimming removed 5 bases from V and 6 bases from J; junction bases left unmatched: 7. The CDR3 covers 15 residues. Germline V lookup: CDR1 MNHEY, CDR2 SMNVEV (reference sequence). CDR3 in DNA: TGTGCCAGCAGTCTTTACACTAGCGGGGGGGGCGAGCAGTACTTC. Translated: CASSLYTSGGGEQYF.

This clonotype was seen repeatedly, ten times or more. The chain's CDR3 is CASSLHGETQYF. Written as DNA, the CDR3 is TGTGCCAGCAGCTTACATGGGGAGACCCAGTACTTC. The gene calls are TRBV13 and TRBJ2-5; D is undetermined. Germline assignment: CDR1 PRHDT and CDR2 FYEKMQ (reference sequence). The CDR3 spans 12 residues. V shed 2 bases and J shed 5 bases, with 6 bases lying between them.

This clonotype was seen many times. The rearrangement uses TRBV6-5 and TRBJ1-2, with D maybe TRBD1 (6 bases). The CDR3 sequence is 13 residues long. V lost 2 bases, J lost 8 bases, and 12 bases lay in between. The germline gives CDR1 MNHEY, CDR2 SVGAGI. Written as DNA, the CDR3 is TGTGCCAGCAGTTACGCAGGGGCTGAAGGCTACACCTTC. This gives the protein CASSYAGAEGYTF.

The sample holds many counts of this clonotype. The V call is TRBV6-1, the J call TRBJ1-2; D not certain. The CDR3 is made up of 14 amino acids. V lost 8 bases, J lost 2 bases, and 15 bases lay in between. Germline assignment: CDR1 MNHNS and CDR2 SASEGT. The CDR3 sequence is CASVDGGKNYGYTF. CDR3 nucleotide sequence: TGTGCCAGCGTAGACGGAGGGAAAAACTATGGCTACACCTTC.

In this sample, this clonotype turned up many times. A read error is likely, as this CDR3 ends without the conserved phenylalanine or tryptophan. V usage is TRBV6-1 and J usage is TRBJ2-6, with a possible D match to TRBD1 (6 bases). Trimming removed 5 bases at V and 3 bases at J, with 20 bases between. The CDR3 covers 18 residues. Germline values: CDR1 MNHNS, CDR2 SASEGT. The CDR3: CASSQRTGQFSGANVLTS. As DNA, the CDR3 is TGTGCCAGCAGTCAACGGACCGGACAGTTCAGTGGGGCCAACGTCCTGACTTCC.

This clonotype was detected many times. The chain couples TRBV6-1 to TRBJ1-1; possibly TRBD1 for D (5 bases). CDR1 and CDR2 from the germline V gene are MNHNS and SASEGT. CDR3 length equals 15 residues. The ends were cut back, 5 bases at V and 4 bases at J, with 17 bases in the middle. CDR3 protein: CASSRGTVGGTEAFF. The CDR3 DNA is TGTGCCAGCAGTCGCGGGACGGTGGGGGGCACTGAAGCTTTCTTT.

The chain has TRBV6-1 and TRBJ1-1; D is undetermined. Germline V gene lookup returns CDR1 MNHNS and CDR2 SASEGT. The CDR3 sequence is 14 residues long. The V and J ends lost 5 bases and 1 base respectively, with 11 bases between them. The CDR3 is CASSKGTRNTEAFF. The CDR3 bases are TGTGCCAGCAGTAAGGGAACCCGGAACACTGAAGCTTTCTTT.

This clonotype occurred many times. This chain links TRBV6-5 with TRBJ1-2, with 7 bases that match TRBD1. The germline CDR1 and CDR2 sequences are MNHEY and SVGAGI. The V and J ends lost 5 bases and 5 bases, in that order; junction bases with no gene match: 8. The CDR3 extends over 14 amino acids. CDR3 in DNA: TGTGCCAGCAGTCACAGGGGTTTAGGGTATGGCTACACCTTC. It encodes CASSHRGLGYGYTF.

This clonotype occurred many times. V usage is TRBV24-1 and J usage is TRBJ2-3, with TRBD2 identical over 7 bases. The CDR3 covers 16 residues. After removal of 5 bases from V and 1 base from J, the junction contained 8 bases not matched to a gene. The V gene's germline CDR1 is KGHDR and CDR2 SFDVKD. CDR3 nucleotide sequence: TGTGCCACCAGTGGTCCGGCGGGAGCGGGCACAGATACGCAGTATTTT. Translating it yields CATSGPAGAGTDTQYF.

Here the CDR3 reads CASSQEGGRRWVNTEAFF. CDR3 coding DNA: TGCGCCAGCAGCCAAGAGGGCGGACGGCGGTGGGTGAACACTGAAGCTTTCTTT. The chain couples TRBV4-1 to TRBJ1-1; D is ambiguous. There are 18 residues in the CDR3. V lost 0 bases, J lost 0 bases, and 17 bases lay in between. Germline V lookup: CDR1 MGHRA, CDR2 YSYEKL.

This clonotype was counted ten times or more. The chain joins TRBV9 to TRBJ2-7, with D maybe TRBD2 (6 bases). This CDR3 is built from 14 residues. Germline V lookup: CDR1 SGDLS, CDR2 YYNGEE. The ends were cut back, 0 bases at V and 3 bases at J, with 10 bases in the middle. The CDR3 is CASSVGVGGYEQYF. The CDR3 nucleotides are TGTGCCAGCAGCGTAGGGGTCGGGGGCTACGAGCAGTACTTC.

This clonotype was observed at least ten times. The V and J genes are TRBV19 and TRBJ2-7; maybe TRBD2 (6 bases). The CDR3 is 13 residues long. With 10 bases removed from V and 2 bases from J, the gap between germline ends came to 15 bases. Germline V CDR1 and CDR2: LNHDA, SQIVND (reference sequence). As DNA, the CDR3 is TGTGCCACCTCACCCCGGGGGACCTACGAGCAGTACTTC. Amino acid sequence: CATSPRGTYEQYF.